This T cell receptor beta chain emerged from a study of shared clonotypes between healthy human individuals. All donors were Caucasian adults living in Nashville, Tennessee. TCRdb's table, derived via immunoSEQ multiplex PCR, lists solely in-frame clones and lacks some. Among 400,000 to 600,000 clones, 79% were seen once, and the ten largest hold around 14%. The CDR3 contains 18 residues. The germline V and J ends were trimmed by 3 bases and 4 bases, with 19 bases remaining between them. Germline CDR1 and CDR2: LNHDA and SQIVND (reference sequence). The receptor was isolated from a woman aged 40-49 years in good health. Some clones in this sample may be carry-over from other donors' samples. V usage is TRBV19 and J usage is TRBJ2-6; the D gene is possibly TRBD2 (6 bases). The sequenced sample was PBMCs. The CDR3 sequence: CASSIWPEGTRGANVLTF. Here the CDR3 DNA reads TGTGCCAGTAGTATTTGGCCCGAGGGGACTCGGGGGGCCAACGTCCTGACTTTC.